Shown below are 26 T cell receptor beta chains from a single sample sequenced in a study of response to subunit inactivated influenza vaccine. TCRdb re-analysed the RT-PCR reads in MiXCR, keeping a single row per CDR3 protein. The sample holds more than 400,000 distinct CDR3 sequences, more than 7% seen once. The sequencing here drew on PBMCs from blood, taken less than 25 months after vaccination. The receptor set was obtained from a man aged 50-75 years who received an inactivated influenza vaccine.

This chain uses TRBV29-1 with TRBJ2-2, with D unresolved. The length of the CDR3 is 13 residues. The germline V gene encodes CDR1 SQVTM and CDR2 ANQGSEA. Between the trimmed V and J ends, which lost 4 bases and 0 bases, there was a span of 6 bases. The CDR3 DNA sequence: TGCAGCGTTGGTCGGGCGAACACCGGGGAGCTGTTTTTT. Protein sequence: CSVGRANTGELFF.

CDR3 sequence reads: CASSTGQRSGANVLTF. The CDR3 DNA reads TGTGCCAGCAGCACGGGACAGCGATCTGGGGCCAACGTCCTGACTTTC. The chain couples TRBV5-5 to TRBJ2-6, with 7 nucleotides matching TRBD1. Germline V gene data show CDR1 as SGHKS and CDR2 as YYEKEE (reference sequence). The CDR3 is made up of 16 amino acids. V trimming: 4 bases; J trimming: 1 base; junction bases outside the gene matches: 5.

This clonotype has a handful of counts. The chain employs TRBV10-3 and TRBJ2-7; D is uncertain. The V end lost 5 bases, the J end lost 2 bases, and 10 bases lay between the germline ends. This CDR3 is built from 13 residues. The V gene's germline CDR1 is ENHRY and CDR2 SYGVKD. CDR3 sequence reads: CAISPLDTYEQYF. The DNA for the CDR3 is TGTGCCATCAGTCCCCTCGACACCTACGAGCAGTACTTC.

V usage is TRBV6-1 and J usage is TRBJ1-1; D is ambiguous. V was shortened by 2 bases and J by 3 bases, with 7 bases between the two germline ends. Germline V lookup: CDR1 MNHNS, CDR2 SASEGT. CDR3 length: 13 residues. CDR3 in amino acids: CASSEPGDTEAFF. The CDR3 region has the DNA TGTGCCAGCAGTGAACCAGGAGACACTGAAGCTTTCTTT.

This clonotype was counted at least ten times. This sequence joins TRBV12-3 or TRBV12-4 and TRBJ2-3; 12 positions match TRBD2. The CDR3 runs 21 residues. V was clipped by 1 base and J by 2 bases; unmatched bases: 16. CDR3 sequence reads: CASSLVRQFGLAGGYTDTQYF. DNA for the CDR3: TGTGCCAGCAGTTTAGTGCGCCAATTCGGCCTAGCGGGGGGGTACACAGATACGCAGTATTTT.

The rearrangement links TRBV6-2 or TRBV6-3 to TRBJ2-2; D is perhaps TRBD2 (9 bases). V shed 5 bases and J shed 6 bases, with 22 bases lying between them. The CDR3 runs 17 residues. The V gene's germline CDR1 is MNHEY and CDR2 SVGEGT. The CDR3 sequence is CASSHPNLAGQAGELFF. In DNA form, the CDR3 reads TGTGCCAGCAGTCACCCCAATCTAGCGGGACAGGCCGGGGAGCTGTTTTTT.

J is TRBJ1-2 and V is TRBV12-3 or TRBV12-4; D remains ambiguous. The length of the CDR3 is 12 residues. Trimming took 2 bases from V and 6 from J, leaving 7 bases between them. CDR3: CASSLWVDGYTF. CDR3 in DNA: TGTGCCAGCAGTTTATGGGTGGATGGCTACACCTTC.

This clonotype was found a few times. V usage is TRBV11-1 and J usage is TRBJ1-1; D is unresolved. The CDR3 is 13 residues long. Germline CDR1 is SGHAT and CDR2 is FQDESV (reference sequence). Trimming stripped 5 bases from V and 5 bases from J, with 12 bases between. The CDR3 DNA follows: TGTGCCAGCAGCCCTTCCTGGGAGACTGAAGCTTTCTTT. This codes for CASSPSWETEAFF. Looking up the rest from reference TRBV11-1 and TRBJ1-1 gives the full variable domain: EAEVAQSPRYKITEKSQAVAFWCDPISGHATLYWYRQILGQGPELLVQFQDESVVDDSQLPKDRFSAERLKGVDSTLKIQPAELGDSAMYLCASSPSWETEAFFGQGTRLTVV.

This clonotype showed up just a few times. The rearrangement joins TRBV28 to TRBJ2-1; possibly TRBD2 for D (6 bases). V shed 4 bases and J shed 4 bases, with 20 bases lying between them. The germline CDR1 and CDR2 sequences are MDHEN and SYDVKM. The CDR3 runs to 17 residues. The CDR3 sequence: CASSSPGTSEKYNEQFF. The CDR3 DNA follows: TGTGCCAGCAGTTCACCCGGGACTTCCGAAAAATACAATGAGCAGTTCTTC. Complete variable domain (other parts from reference TRBV28 and TRBJ2-1): DVKVTQSSRYLVKRTGEKVFLECVQDMDHENMFWYRQDPGLGLRLIYFSYDVKMKEKGDIPEGYSVSREKKERFSLILESASTNQTSMYLCASSSPGTSEKYNEQFFGPGTRLTVL.

This clonotype occurred a few times. This rearrangement joins TRBV6-1 to TRBJ2-3; no reliable D call. The CDR3 sequence is 13 residues long. Looked up from germline, CDR1 is MNHNS and CDR2 is SASEGT. V was shortened by 6 bases and J by 6 bases, with 13 bases between the two germline ends. CDR3 nucleotide sequence: TGTGCCAGCAGCCACACCCGAGCGGATACGCAGTATTTT. As protein: CASSHTRADTQYF.

The chain is built from TRBV15 and TRBJ2-3, with D possibly being TRBD1 (6 bases). V was shortened by 4 bases and J by 5 bases, with 10 bases between the two germline ends. In germline, CDR1 is LNHNV, CDR2 YYDKDF (reference sequence). This CDR3 has 13 amino acids. The CDR3: CATSNDRIDTQYF. CDR3 DNA sequence: TGTGCCACCAGCAACGACAGGATAGATACGCAGTATTTT.

This chain links TRBV9 with TRBJ2-6, with D uncertain. Between the trimmed V and J ends, which lost 2 bases and 0 bases, there was a span of 9 bases. This CDR3 is 16 amino acids long. Per germline, CDR1 SGDLS and CDR2 YYNGEE. The CDR3 here is CASSVRPLSGANVLTF. CDR3 nucleotides: TGTGCCAGCAGCGTTAGACCTCTCTCTGGGGCCAACGTCCTGACTTTC.

The chain carries TRBV7-2 and TRBJ2-3, with unresolved D. Trimming cost V 1 base and J 8 bases, with 13 bases left between them. This CDR3 region has 14 residues. Germline assignment: CDR1 SGHTA and CDR2 FQGNSA. The CDR3 DNA reads TGTGCCAGCAGCTTAGGAGGCAGTGTCGGTACGCAGTATTTT. This translates into CASSLGGSVGTQYF.

Notes on this clonotype: A read error may explain this, as a much larger clone is one base away. The chain uses TRBV3-1 and TRBJ2-2; the D is unclear. CDR3 size: 17 residues. The germline V and J ends were trimmed by 7 bases and 3 bases, with 21 bases remaining between them. CDR1 and CDR2 (germline): LGHDT, YNNKEL (reference sequence). The CDR3 DNA sequence: TGTGCCAGCACCCAGCATGGGCCCGGATTATACACCGGGGAGCTGTTTTTT. Protein: CASTQHGPGLYTGELFF.

This clonotype was seen ten or more times. The chain couples TRBV9 to TRBJ2-1, with 8 nucleotides matching TRBD1. After removal of 3 bases from V and 4 bases from J, the junction contained 6 bases not matched to a gene. Germline V gene lookup returns CDR1 SGDLS and CDR2 YYNGEE. The CDR3 consists of 15 residues. In DNA, the CDR3 is TGTGCCAGCAGCGCAGGGACAGGCGGTTACAATGAGCAGTTCTTC. This sequence encodes CASSAGTGGYNEQFF.

This clonotype came up a few times. This chain links TRBV5-5 with TRBJ1-2; 8 bases are shared with TRBD1. There are 16 residues in the CDR3. With V trimmed by 2 bases and J by 3 bases, 9 bases remained unmatched. Germline values: CDR1 SGHKS, CDR2 YYEKEE (reference sequence). As DNA, the CDR3 is TGTGCCAGCAGCTTAACCAGGACAGGGCGAGACTATGGCTACACCTTC. It yields the protein CASSLTRTGRDYGYTF.

This clonotype occurred a few times. The chain uses TRBV9 and TRBJ1-5; tentative D call: TRBD1 (6 bases). This CDR3 comprises 14 residues. Trimming removed 0 bases from V and 5 bases from J, with 9 bases in between. Germline CDR1 is SGDLS and CDR2 is YYNGEE. CDR3 nucleotides: TGTGCCAGCAGCGTAGAAGGGGGGCATCAGCCCCAGCATTTT. Translated, it gives CASSVEGGHQPQHF.

This clonotype was counted at least ten times. The chain employs TRBV29-1 and TRBJ2-1; D unclear. CDR1 is SQVTM and CDR2 is ANQGSEA in the germline V gene. V shed 5 bases and J shed 4 bases, with 9 bases lying between them. This CDR3 has 12 residues. The CDR3 sequence is CSVTDGYNEQFF. The CDR3 DNA is TGCAGCGTTACCGACGGATACAATGAGCAGTTCTTC.

This clonotype was counted many times. The gene calls are TRBV20-1 and TRBJ2-7, with TRBD2 as a possible D gene (6 bases). The CDR3 runs 12 residues. Germline-derived CDR1 and CDR2 are DFQATT and SNEGSKA (reference sequence). V was cut by 3 bases and J by 5 bases, with 11 bases left in between. CDR3 residues: CSASRETHEQYF. The CDR3 DNA is TGCAGTGCTAGCCGGGAGACCCACGAGCAGTACTTC.

This sequence joins TRBV5-6 and TRBJ1-1, with 9 positions matching TRBD1. The CDR3 has 15 residues. Looked up from germline, CDR1 is SGHDT and CDR2 is YYEEEE. The V segment lost 4 bases and the J segment 0 bases; nucleotides outside the gene matches: 4. Here the CDR3 reads CASSRDRVLNTEAFF. CDR3 in DNA: TGTGCCAGCAGCCGGGACAGGGTGTTGAACACTGAAGCTTTCTTT.

This clonotype was observed at least ten times. The rearrangement links TRBV12-3 or TRBV12-4 to TRBJ2-3; 9 bases line up with TRBD2. This CDR3 contains 16 residues. J lost 5 bases, V lost 6 bases, and 12 bases had no gene match. This chain's CDR3 is CASSPMAGGPGDTQYF. The CDR3 region has the DNA TGTGCCAGCAGCCCCATGGCGGGAGGGCCAGGAGATACGCAGTATTTT.

This clonotype was picked up a small number of times. The chain links TRBV29-1 to TRBJ2-2; no reliable D call. The germline gives CDR1 SQVTM, CDR2 ANQGSEA. The CDR3 sequence is 12 residues long. The V and J ends lost 1 base and 5 bases respectively, with 5 bases between them. CDR3 loop: CSVEGVTGELFF. In DNA, the CDR3 is TGCAGCGTTGAAGGCGTTACCGGGGAGCTGTTTTTT.

The table lists this clonotype with many counts. The rearrangement joins TRBV3-1 to TRBJ2-1, with D possibly being TRBD2 (5 bases). The V gene's germline CDR1 is LGHDT and CDR2 YNNKEL (reference sequence). CDR3 size: 15 residues. Trimming removed 0 bases at V and 3 bases at J, with 9 bases between. CDR3 DNA: TGTGCCAGCAGCCAAGACGCGGGTCGCTACAATGAGCAGTTCTTC. It yields the protein CASSQDAGRYNEQFF.

This clonotype was recorded a few times. V and J are TRBV14 and TRBJ1-1; TRBD1 might be the D (5 bases). The germline V and J ends were trimmed by 5 bases and 1 base, with 11 bases remaining between them. The CDR3 sequence is 14 residues long. The germline gives CDR1 SGHDN, CDR2 FVKESK. CDR3 amino acids: CASSDRNTNTEAFF. CDR3 in DNA: TGTGCCAGCAGCGACAGAAATACGAACACTGAAGCTTTCTTT.

This clonotype was picked up many times. The chain joins TRBV23-1 to TRBJ1-1, with no clear D. TRBV23-1 is recorded as an ORF, its role being uncertain. The CDR3 extends over 12 amino acids. V was clipped by 1 base and J by 7 bases, with 7 bases between them. CDR3 in amino acids: CASSQLKIEAFF. DNA for the CDR3: TGCGCCAGCAGTCAATTAAAGATTGAAGCTTTCTTT.

This clonotype was seen at least ten times. J is TRBJ2-1 and V is TRBV25-1; D gene unclear. CDR1 is MGHDK, CDR2 SYGVNS, per germline. V shed 1 base and J shed 5 bases, with 12 bases lying between them. The CDR3 spans 15 residues. CDR3 in amino acids: CASSEWADSHNEQFF. CDR3 bases: TGTGCCAGCAGTGAATGGGCCGATAGCCACAATGAGCAGTTCTTC.